Following are 18 T cell receptor beta chains from one sample sequenced in a study of Ad26.COV2.S vaccination and SARS-CoV-2 variants. Profiled with immunoSEQ multiplex PCR; TCRdb holds only in-frame clones, not every one. The data hold about 320,000 clones, with around four fifths observed a single time. Treatment indicated: 15 to 20 received Ad26.COV2.S at low or high dose, single or two shots; several received placebo; per-sample allocation not given. On day 63 after the first injection, vaccine and placebo recipients gave samples. The sequencing here drew on peripheral blood, taken in a trial of Ad26.COV2.S vaccine versus placebo. The origin of the receptors is a person between 18 and 65 years old who received the Ad26.COV2.S COVID-19 vaccine or a placebo.

This rearrangement joins TRBV24-1 to TRBJ2-3; unclear D gene. V was clipped by 0 bases and J by 0 bases, with 12 bases between them. Germline V gene lookup returns CDR1 KGHDR and CDR2 SFDVKD. The CDR3 totals 17 residues. CDR3 amino acids: CATSDLHVGSSTDTQYF. CDR3 nucleotides: TGTGCCACCAGTGATTTGCATGTCGGGTCTAGCACAGATACGCAGTATTTT.

This clone was seen a handful of times. The J gene is TRBJ1-1, the V gene TRBV11-3, with D unclear. This CDR3 spans 13 amino acids. V lost 4 bases and J lost 1, with 7 bases in between. Per the germline V gene, CDR1 is SGHNT and CDR2 is YENEEA. In nucleotides, the CDR3 is TGTGCCAGCAGCTCCGGCCCGAACACTGAAGCTTTCTTT. This translates into CASSSGPNTEAFF.

This rearrangement joins TRBV5-1 to TRBJ1-2, with D possibly TRBD1 on 5 matching bases. This CDR3 region has 15 residues. V lost 4 bases, J lost 5 bases, and 18 bases lay in between. Per germline, CDR1 SGHRS and CDR2 YFSETQ. CDR3 nucleotide sequence: TGCGCCAGCAGCGGGGGGACTGGGCTGGGGTATGGCTACACCTTC. Its translation: CASSGGTGLGYGYTF.

This clone was counted once. The chain joins TRBV18 to TRBJ2-7, with 10 bases matching TRBD1. The CDR3 has 16 residues. Trimming took 3 bases from V and 1 from J; bases not matched to a gene: 6. Per germline, CDR1 KGHSH and CDR2 LQKENI. CDR3 sequence: CASSPPKGQGSYEQYF. For the CDR3, the DNA is TGTGCCAGCTCACCCCCCAAGGGACAGGGGTCCTACGAGCAGTACTTC.

The chain uses TRBV3-1 (or the pseudogene TRBV3-2) and TRBJ2-7, with D perhaps matching TRBD1 (6 bases). The CDR3 runs 13 residues. The V and J ends lost 2 bases and 4 bases respectively, with 9 bases between them. Germline V gene data show CDR1 as LGHDT and CDR2 as YNNKEL (reference sequence). The CDR3 DNA is TGTGCCAGCAGCCAATACAGGGCTTACGAGCAGTACTTC. It specifies CASSQYRAYEQYF.

The chain employs TRBV11-3 and TRBJ2-1; D possibly corresponds to TRBD1 (6 bases). The V end lost 1 base, the J end lost 6 bases, and 13 bases lay between the germline ends. Germline assignment: CDR1 SGHNT and CDR2 YENEEA. The CDR3 contains 15 residues. CDR3 sequence: CASSLAGANSNEQFF. The CDR3 nucleotides are TGTGCCAGCAGCTTAGCAGGGGCGAATTCCAATGAGCAGTTCTTC.

J is TRBJ1-3 and V is TRBV5-1; TRBD1 might be the D (5 bases). V lost 4 bases, J lost 4 bases, and 12 bases lay in between. The CDR3 covers 14 residues. The V gene's germline CDR1 is SGHRS and CDR2 YFSETQ. CDR3 amino acids: CASSPQGTGNTIYF. The DNA of the CDR3 is TGCGCCAGCAGCCCTCAGGGCACCGGAAACACCATATATTTT.

The rearrangement joins TRBV11-2 to TRBJ1-3; the D is unclear. CDR1 is SGHAT and CDR2 is FQNNGV in the germline V gene. The CDR3 length is 16 residues. Between the trimmed V and J ends, which lost 4 bases and 2 bases, there was a span of 15 bases. CDR3 DNA: TGTGCCAGCAGCTCCTTAGGAGCTATTACTGGAAACACCATATATTTT. It is translated as CASSSLGAITGNTIYF.

The chain joins TRBV3-1 (or the pseudogene TRBV3-2) to TRBJ2-5; 10 bases align to TRBD2. The germline gives CDR1 LGHDT, CDR2 YNNKEL (reference sequence). V lost 0 bases, J lost 5 bases, and 9 bases stayed unmatched. CDR3 length: 17 residues. As DNA, the CDR3 is TGTGCCAGCAGCCAAGACCTAGCGGGGGTCCCACGCGAGACCCAGTACTTC. Protein: CASSQDLAGVPRETQYF.

This clone was detected only once. The V call is TRBV5-1, the J call TRBJ1-6; D is perhaps TRBD1 (5 bases). V lost 5 bases and J 8 bases, leaving 14 bases between the germline ends. The length of the CDR3 is 14 residues. Germline V gene sequence: CDR1 SGHRS, CDR2 YFSETQ. Here the CDR3 DNA reads TGCGCCAGCAGGGCCGGGACCGCTGATTCACCCCTCCACTTT. Translating gives CASRAGTADSPLHF.

This clone was seen just once. V is TRBV5-8 and J is TRBJ1-5; D remains ambiguous. The CDR3 has 16 amino acids. From germline, CDR1 is SGHTS and CDR2 YDEGEE. Deletions cut 4 bases from V and 3 bases from J, with 17 bases between. The CDR3 spells CASSPPFGGLNQPQHF. For the CDR3, the DNA is TGTGCCAGCAGCCCCCCGTTTGGCGGACTCAATCAGCCCCAGCATTTT.

Notes on this clone: The same CDR3 arises from other DNA sequences in this sample as well. This sequence joins TRBV6-5 and TRBJ1-1; D may be TRBD1 (6 bases). Trimming pared 5 bases from V and 1 base from J, leaving 8 bases between. There are 13 residues in the CDR3. The germline CDR1 and CDR2 sequences are MNHEY and SVGAGI. The CDR3 region has the DNA TGTGCCAGCAGTCAACAGGGGAACACTGAAGCTTTCTTT. The encoded protein is CASSQQGNTEAFF.

The rearrangement joins TRBV5-1 to TRBJ1-1; maybe TRBD1 (5 bases). The CDR3 has 15 residues. Trimming removed 0 bases at V and 3 bases at J, with 12 bases between. Per the germline V gene, CDR1 is SGHRS and CDR2 is YFSETQ. CDR3 loop: CASSLARGLDTEAFF. CDR3 sequence (DNA): TGCGCCAGCAGCTTGGCCCGGGGGTTGGACACTGAAGCTTTCTTT.

This chain connects TRBV30 to TRBJ2-1; D perhaps matches TRBD2 (5 bases). Trimming stripped 0 bases from V and 2 bases from J, with 8 bases between. Germline V gives CDR1 GTSNPN, CDR2 SVGIG (reference sequence). There are 14 residues in the CDR3. The DNA of the CDR3 is TGTGCCTGGAGTGTAGCGGCTGCCTACAATGAGCAGTTCTTC. It is translated as CAWSVAAAYNEQFF.

The rearrangement links TRBV4-1 to TRBJ2-6, with 7 bases that match TRBD1. The CDR3 contains 16 residues. Germline V gene lookup returns CDR1 MGHRA and CDR2 YSYEKL. Trimming cost V 0 bases and J 4 bases; bases outside gene matches: 3. CDR3 DNA: TGCGCCAGCAGCCAAGAGACAGGGCTCGGGGCCAACGTCCTGACTTTC. Protein: CASSQETGLGANVLTF.

The genes are TRBV28 and TRBJ1-2; unclear D gene. The germline gives CDR1 MDHEN, CDR2 SYDVKM. Deletions cut 2 bases from V and 1 base from J, with 8 bases between. The CDR3 sequence is 14 residues long. CDR3 amino acids: CASSLKRINYGYTF. The CDR3 DNA reads as TGTGCCAGCAGTTTAAAACGTATTAACTATGGCTACACCTTC.

The chain has TRBV6-5 and TRBJ2-7, with 10 positions matching TRBD1. The CDR3 covers 15 residues. The germline gives CDR1 MNHEY, CDR2 SVGAGI. With 5 bases clipped from V and 1 base from J, the junction kept 5 bases outside the gene matches. The CDR3 nucleotides are TGTGCCAGCAGTCCTCCGGGACAGGGGTCCTACGAGCAGTACTTC. It translates to CASSPPGQGSYEQYF.

The J gene is TRBJ2-1, the V gene TRBV5-1, with D possibly matching TRBD1 (5 bases). The germline V and J ends were trimmed by 6 bases and 0 bases, with 19 bases remaining between them. This CDR3 region has 17 residues. Germline V gene sequence: CDR1 SGHRS, CDR2 YFSETQ. The CDR3 sequence: CASTWGLVRSSYNEQFF. For the CDR3, the DNA is TGCGCCAGCACCTGGGGCCTGGTTCGAAGCTCCTACAATGAGCAGTTCTTC.